This record looks at one T cell receptor beta chain sequence and its context. Germline V CDR1 and CDR2: MNHEY, SVGAGI. The CDR3 length is 14 residues. Trimming cost V 2 bases and J 7 bases, with 12 bases left between them. The source of the sample is a study of multiple sclerosis patients with progressive multifocal leukoencephalopathy. Sequencing was performed with immunoSEQ multiplex PCR; in TCRdb, only in-frame clones are kept and a portion is missing. The repertoire holds 25,000 to 30,000 clones, with under 90% as singletons. Time point given: around six months of natalizumab therapy. This clonotype was sampled from a human donor with multiple sclerosis. The source was PBMCs, collected from a patient treated with natalizumab. This sequence joins TRBV6-5 and TRBJ1-3; D perhaps matches TRBD1 (6 bases). The CDR3 sequence: CASSYGQTSNTIYF. The CDR3 DNA reads TGTGCCAGCAGTTACGGACAGACGTCTAACACCATATATTTT.